Listed here is a single T cell receptor (beta chain). The antigen is unknown. The method was immunoSEQ multiplex PCR; TCRdb's version includes in-frame clones alone and lacks a portion of them. Of more than 1 million clones in the sample, more than 75% were seen once. The data were obtained in a study of shared clonotypes between healthy human individuals. Study information: Each donor's CD4 naive and CD4 memory cells filled three plates apiece, CD8 naive two, and CD8 memory one. Study outcomes and limitations: Naive CD4 clonotypes were shared across a few donors at roughly 5%. Naive subsets generally had larger estimated richness than memory subsets. Owing to a small donor count, the genetic and exposure-history diversity represented was limited.

The CDR3 loop spans 14 amino acids. CDR1 MRHNA and CDR2 SNTAGT come from the germline V gene. The trim removed 5 bases at V and 5 bases at J, leaving 1 base unmatched. Material: memory CD4+ T cells from PBMCs. Subset: CD45RA-negative fraction. The chain is built from TRBV6-4 and TRBJ2-2; 11 bases match TRBD1. This receptor was taken from a man aged 18 to 35 in good health. Some clones in this sample may be carry-over from other donors' samples. DNA for the CDR3: TGTGCCAGCAGTCGGGACAGGGGGACCGGGGAGCTGTTTTTT. Its protein product is CASSRDRGTGELFF.